The clone carrying this T cell receptor (beta chain) has a count of ten or more. This sample was included in a study of T cells after yellow fever vaccination. About the study: Sorting on CD3, CD45RA, CCR7 and CD95 yielded EM, EMRA, CM and Tscm memory subsets.

TCRdb re-analysed the 5' RACE reads in MiXCR, keeping a single row per CDR3 protein. The table lists 20,000 to 25,000 distinct CDR3 sequences, less than 5.5% of them singletons. Germline V gene sequence: CDR1 SGHTA, CDR2 FQGNSA. Deletions cut 4 bases from V and 1 base from J, with 12 bases between. This CDR3 contains 15 residues. The chain links TRBV7-2 to TRBJ2-3; possibly TRBD2 for D (6 bases). The sequencing used PBMCs, either bulk or a sorted T-cell subset (CD4+, CD8+, memory, or dextramer-sorted; not recorded which), collected 45 days after the first yellow fever vaccination. This receptor was taken from a man between 18 and 35 years old who received the YFV17D yellow fever vaccine. The CDR3 region has the DNA TGTGCCAGCAGCTCCTACGGCGGGGGCACAGATACGCAGTATTTT. It encodes CASSSYGGGTDTQYF.